This T cell receptor beta chain was observed in a study of T cells in Graves' hyperthyroidism and ophthalmopathy. Study-level points and caveats: Researchers report that a 13 V-J model separated ophthalmopathy from stable hyperthyroidism. Most expanded thyroid clonotypes above 0.001 recurred in blood.

Newly diagnosed hyperthyroidism patients aged 18 to 65 years had disease lasting under 2 months. PBMCs were collected from an approximately 9.3 ml volume of fresh peripheral blood. From RNA transcripts, TCR beta CDR3 regions were amplified. HTBI primers drove first-round RT-PCR of the TCR CDR3. TCRdb re-called the multiplex PCR reads with MiXCR, one entry per CDR3 protein. The sample has 450,000 to 650,000 distinct CDR3 sequences; less than 25% are singletons. V gave up 3 bases and J gave up 5 bases; unmatched junction bases: 17. CDR3 size: 21 residues. Germline V lookup: CDR1 SGHRS, CDR2 YFSETQ. In the case of this clonotype: The antigen remains undetermined.

The chain has TRBV5-1 and TRBJ2-1, with 16 bases fitting TRBD2. Sequenced: blood. The TCR sequence derives from a man aged 18 to 35 with Graves' hyperthyroidism. CDR3 sequence reads: CASSSSVPGLAGGPSDNEQFF. CDR3 DNA: TGCGCCAGCAGCTCCTCCGTCCCGGGACTAGCGGGGGGGCCCTCGGACAATGAGCAGTTCTTC.